Listed below are T cell receptor beta chains from one sample, sequenced in a study of T cells after yellow fever vaccination. TCRdb used MiXCR to reprocess the 5' RACE reads, holding one entry per CDR3 protein. The sample holds 150,000 to 200,000 distinct CDR3 sequences, approximately 6.8% seen once. The input for sequencing was CD4+ T cells sorted from PBMCs, taken about 5 days after the first yellow fever vaccination. The receptors originated from a man aged 18 to 30 who received the YFV17D yellow fever vaccine. Each CDR3 is given with its conserved first and last residue. D genes are given only for firm matches. The size entry is marked missing in some rows and otherwise reads once, few, many or a size class.

NA many TRBJ2-7 TRBV12-3/TRBV12-4 CASSFGPYEQYF TGTGCCAGCAGTTTCGGTCCCTACGAGCAGTACTTC
NA few TRBJ1-1 TRBV6-6 CASSYRATEAFF TGTGCCAGCAGTTATCGAGCCACTGAAGCTTTCTTT
TRBD1 many TRBJ1-2 TRBV3-1 CASSKWDSPDYGYTF TGTGCCAGCAGCAAATGGGACAGTCCGGACTATGGCTACACCTTC
NA NA TRBJ2-2 TRBV4-1 CASSFLGVGELFF TGCGCCAGCAGCTTCTTAGGGGTGGGGGAGCTGTTTTTT
TRBD2 NA TRBJ2-5 TRBV20-1 CSARGFGVSGGAGIETQYF TGCAGTGCTAGAGGATTTGGCGTTAGCGGGGGGGCGGGGATAGAGACCCAGTACTTC
NA many TRBJ1-6 TRBV13 CASHSQSSYNSPLHF TGTGCCAGTCATTCACAGAGCTCCTATAATTCACCCCTCCACTTT
TRBD2 many TRBJ2-1 TRBV7-2 CASSLVAGVTYNEQFF TGTGCCAGCAGCTTAGTAGCGGGGGTCACCTACAATGAGCAGTTCTTC
NA NA TRBJ1-5 TRBV6-5 CASGTLRGTSNQPQHF TGTGCCAGCGGGACCCTAAGGGGCACAAGCAATCAGCCCCAGCATTTT
NA few TRBJ1-2 TRBV6-1 CASSEIDSYGYTF TGTGCCAGCAGCGAGATTGACAGCTATGGCTACACCTTC
NA many TRBJ2-1 TRBV3-1 CASSQEFGRGSSYNEQFF TGTGCCAGCAGCCAAGAATTTGGACGGGGAAGCTCCTACAATGAGCAGTTCTTC
NA many TRBJ1-6 TRBV27 CASSLDPTNSPLHF TGTGCCAGCAGTTTAGACCCGACGAATTCACCCCTCCACTTT
TRBD1 many TRBJ1-1 TRBV5-1 CASSSWTGLGITEAFF TGCGCCAGCAGCTCCTGGACAGGTCTTGGGATAACTGAAGCTTTCTTT
TRBD2 many TRBJ2-1 TRBV5-1 CASSLRASGVYNEQFF TGCGCCAGCAGCTTGAGGGCTAGCGGGGTATACAATGAGCAGTTCTTC
NA many TRBJ1-3 TRBV29-1 CSVEESGSGNTIYF TGCAGCGTTGAAGAGTCGGGTTCTGGAAACACCATATATTTT
NA few TRBJ2-7 TRBV30 CAWSGSSGREQYF TGTGCCTGGAGTGGATCTTCGGGGCGGGAGCAGTACTTC
TRBD2 many TRBJ2-3 TRBV11-2 CASSRRSGGIDTQYF TGTGCCAGCAGCCGACGGAGCGGGGGTATAGATACGCAGTATTTT
TRBD2 NA TRBJ2-1 TRBV5-1 CASSFLSGGPIDEQFF TGCGCCAGCAGCTTTCTTAGCGGGGGGCCCATTGATGAGCAGTTCTTC
NA NA TRBJ1-4 TRBV7-2 CASSPDSGKLFF TGTGCCAGCAGCCCCGATAGTGGAAAACTGTTTTTT
NA many TRBJ2-3 TRBV12-3/TRBV12-4 CASGARTDTQYF TGTGCCAGCGGGGCCCGGACAGATACGCAGTATTTT
NA many TRBJ2-1 TRBV5-1 CASSLEGSYNEQFF TGCGCCAGCAGCTTGGAGGGCTCCTACAATGAGCAGTTCTTC
NA many TRBJ2-7 TRBV7-8 CASSRVQGHSYEQYF TGTGCCAGCAGCAGAGTGCAGGGGCACTCCTACGAGCAGTACTTC
TRBD1 many TRBJ2-1 TRBV6-1 CASRIISGGNEQFF TGTGCCAGCCGAATTATCTCAGGGGGCAATGAGCAGTTCTTC
NA few TRBJ2-5 TRBV5-5 CASSFWREETQYF TGTGCCAGCAGCTTTTGGCGGGAAGAGACCCAGTACTTC
NA few TRBJ2-3 TRBV5-6 CASSFIPITDTQYF TGTGCCAGCAGCTTTATACCTATTACAGATACGCAGTATTTT
NA many TRBJ1-6 TRBV9 CASSASGTRGSPLHF TGTGCCAGCAGCGCCTCCGGGACCCGAGGGTCACCCCTCCACTTT
TRBD1 many TRBJ1-2 TRBV10-3 CAISEDRVYYGYTF TGTGCCATCAGTGAGGACAGGGTTTACTATGGCTACACCTTC
TRBD1 many TRBJ2-5 TRBV4-2 CASSLGTAQETQYF TGTGCCAGCAGCCTAGGGACAGCGCAAGAGACCCAGTACTTC
NA NA TRBJ2-2 TRBV7-2 CASSSGLGQTGELFF TGTGCCAGCAGCTCCGGACTCGGACAGACCGGGGAGCTGTTTTTT
TRBD1 many TRBJ2-3 TRBV5-1 CASSLAPGGEGSTDTQYF TGCGCCAGCAGCTTGGCCCCAGGGGGCGAGGGAAGCACAGATACGCAGTATTTT
NA few TRBJ2-1 TRBV3-1 CASSHVGNEQFF TGTGCCAGCAGCCACGTGGGCAATGAGCAGTTCTTC
TRBD2 NA TRBJ2-1 TRBV20-1 CSGERGVPYNEQFF TGCAGTGGGGAGCGGGGTGTACCCTACAATGAGCAGTTCTTC
NA many TRBJ2-3 TRBV5-1 CASSRTSSTDTQYF TGCGCCAGCAGCAGGACATCTAGCACAGATACGCAGTATTTT
TRBD2 NA TRBJ2-7 TRBV3-1 CASSQDTGLLYEQYF TGTGCCAGCAGCCAAGACACGGGACTACTCTACGAGCAGTACTTC
NA many TRBJ2-3 TRBV5-1 CASSFGDVSTDTQYF TGCGCCAGCAGCTTTGGCGACGTTAGCACAGATACGCAGTATTTT
NA many TRBJ1-5 TRBV6-2/TRBV6-3 CASSQRASQPQHF TGTGCCAGCAGCCAGAGGGCTTCTCAGCCCCAGCATTTT
NA NA TRBJ2-1 TRBV12-1 CARSPGHVYNEQFF TGTGCCAGGAGCCCCGGGCACGTCTACAATGAGCAGTTCTTC
NA many TRBJ2-1 TRBV6-5 CASSYDWKTNEQFF TGTGCCAGCAGTTACGATTGGAAGACCAATGAGCAGTTCTTC
TRBD1 many TRBJ2-1 TRBV7-2 CASSTPGGTEQFF TGTGCCAGCAGCACACCAGGGGGCACTGAGCAGTTCTTC
TRBD1 NA TRBJ1-2 TRBV20-1 CSSPRTDRGGYGYTF TGCAGTTCCCCCAGGACGGACAGGGGGGGATATGGCTACACCTTC
TRBD1 many TRBJ2-1 TRBV4-3 CASSQDLGQGAESSYNEQFF TGCGCCAGCAGCCAAGATTTAGGACAGGGGGCCGAGAGCTCCTACAATGAGCAGTTCTTC
TRBD2 many TRBJ2-5 TRBV3-1 CASSPTSGPQETQYF TGTGCCAGCAGCCCGACTAGCGGCCCCCAAGAGACCCAGTACTTC
NA NA TRBJ1-3 TRBV9 CASSKPGGGNTIYF TGTGCCAGCAGCAAACCCGGCGGAGGAAACACCATATATTTT
NA many TRBJ1-1 TRBV4-2 CASSQVEAGIAEAFF TGTGCCAGCAGCCAAGTCGAAGCCGGGATTGCTGAAGCTTTCTTT
TRBD2 few TRBJ2-1 TRBV25-1 CASRRGGSEQFF TGTGCCAGCAGGCGGGGGGGGAGTGAGCAGTTCTTC
NA many TRBJ2-5 TRBV7-9 CASSLVASGETQYF TGTGCCAGCAGCCTAGTAGCCTCTGGAGAGACCCAGTACTTC
NA many TRBJ2-7 TRBV7-2 CASSLVTAQYF TGTGCCAGCAGCCTGGTGACAGCGCAGTACTTC
NA NA TRBJ1-2 TRBV18 CASSPGQGLSLGGYTF TGTGCCAGCTCACCAGGGCAGGGACTCTCCCTGGGTGGCTACACCTTC
NA many TRBJ1-5 TRBV10-3 CATGGESNQPQHF TGTGCCACCGGCGGGGAGTCCAATCAGCCCCAGCATTTT
NA many TRBJ1-1 TRBV7-9 CASSSGGRPQAFF TGTGCCAGCAGCTCCGGGGGACGCCCACAAGCTTTCTTT
TRBD1 many TRBJ2-3 TRBV24-1 CATSEQGARDTDTQYF TGTGCCACCAGTGAACAGGGGGCCCGTGACACAGATACGCAGTATTTT
NA many TRBJ2-6 TRBV2 CASNSGWSGANVLTF TGTGCCAGCAACTCGGGTTGGTCTGGGGCCAACGTCCTGACTTTC
NA many TRBJ2-3 TRBV2 CASSEAPPRVGTDTQYF TGTGCCAGCAGTGAAGCCCCCCCCAGGGTGGGCACAGATACGCAGTATTTT
NA many TRBJ2-5 TRBV20-1 CSASHQETQYF TGCAGTGCTAGTCATCAAGAGACCCAGTACTTC
NA NA TRBJ1-1 TRBV6-5 CASSYFEGPNTEAFF TGTGCCAGCAGTTACTTTGAAGGCCCGAACACTGAAGCTTTCTTT
NA many TRBJ2-7 TRBV5-6 CASSFQYEQYF TGTGCCAGCAGCTTTCAATACGAGCAGTACTTC
NA NA TRBJ1-4 TRBV20-1 CSAREAQGNEKLFF TGCAGTGCTAGAGAGGCACAGGGTAATGAAAAACTGTTTTTT
NA many TRBJ2-7 TRBV4-2 CASSHLGSYEQYF TGTGCCAGCAGCCACCTCGGGTCCTACGAGCAGTACTTC